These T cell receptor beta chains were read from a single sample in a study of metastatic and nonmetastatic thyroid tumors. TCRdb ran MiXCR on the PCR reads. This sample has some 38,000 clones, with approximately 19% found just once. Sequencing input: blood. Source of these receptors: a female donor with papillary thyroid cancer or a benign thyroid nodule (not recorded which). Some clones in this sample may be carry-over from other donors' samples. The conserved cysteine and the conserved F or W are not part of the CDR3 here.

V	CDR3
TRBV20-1	SAREHTSGRYTGELF
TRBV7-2	ASSTDGVNTGELF
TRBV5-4	ASSLGYAGGPRNEQF
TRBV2	ASSGRAGGNTEAF
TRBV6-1	ASSEPLGTSYTGELF
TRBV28	ASSGTSANYEQY
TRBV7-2	ASSFATEETQY
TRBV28	ASRAPSGTSGPCSYEQY
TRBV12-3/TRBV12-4	ASSLGAAGAAF
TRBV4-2	ASSRPGQVSDEQF
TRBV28	ASSYPRADQPQH
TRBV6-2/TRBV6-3	ASSDRDRPREQY
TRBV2	ASGRCYEQY
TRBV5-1	ASSLQGARAAT
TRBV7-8	ASSLEVGPYEQY
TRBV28	ASSQTSGVSSYEQY
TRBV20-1	SARASGVSSWTGELF
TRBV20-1	SACRDTYEQY
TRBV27	ASSSTPANYGYT
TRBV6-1	ASSERGITGELF
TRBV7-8	ASSLNSLNTEAF
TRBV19	ASRGNRGRDEQF
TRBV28	ASSYWTGARGGQPQH
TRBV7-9	ASSSGRMNTEAF
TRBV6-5	ARSDSWTSAQF
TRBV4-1	ASSQTGLAYNGELF
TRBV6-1	ASSGGGLVSQPQH
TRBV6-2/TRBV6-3	ASGQGANTGELF
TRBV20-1	SAQSGRTSGGWEQY
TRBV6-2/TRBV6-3	ASRQDRGEQY
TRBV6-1	ASSTVSSYNSPLH
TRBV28	ASSGLAGVYEQY
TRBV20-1	SSRARDTIKAF
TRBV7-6	ASSRNPGTGETQY
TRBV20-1	SARGGGRDQETQY
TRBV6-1	ASRDSRRGPQH
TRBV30	AWGSGQGSWNSPLH
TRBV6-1	ASSDGTGSEQY
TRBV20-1	SARDALGGASGYT
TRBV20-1	SARSSGRVDTQY
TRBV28	ANSLSGYEHY
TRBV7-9	ASSRRLGANEQF
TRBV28	ATGQGSYEQY
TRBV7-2	ASSSGDFTDTQY
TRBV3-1	TSSLTSTGELF
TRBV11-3	ASSLVAGVLF
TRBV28	ASSETTGGFFGEQY
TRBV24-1	ATSDSRLAGVDHQETQY
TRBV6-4	ASSDSGGDRISEAF
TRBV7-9	ASSLDRDTEAF
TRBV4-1	ASSDSSGYEQY
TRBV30	AWGKPGLMNTEAF
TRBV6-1	ASSEAWGSGTEAF
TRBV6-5	VSSYDPGQADYNEQF
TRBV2	ASSEGSDSNGSPLH
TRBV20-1	SAKDRVGNYEQY
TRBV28	ASSLGGHNNEQF
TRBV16	ASSRQVAGANVLT
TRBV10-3	AIRVANTEAF